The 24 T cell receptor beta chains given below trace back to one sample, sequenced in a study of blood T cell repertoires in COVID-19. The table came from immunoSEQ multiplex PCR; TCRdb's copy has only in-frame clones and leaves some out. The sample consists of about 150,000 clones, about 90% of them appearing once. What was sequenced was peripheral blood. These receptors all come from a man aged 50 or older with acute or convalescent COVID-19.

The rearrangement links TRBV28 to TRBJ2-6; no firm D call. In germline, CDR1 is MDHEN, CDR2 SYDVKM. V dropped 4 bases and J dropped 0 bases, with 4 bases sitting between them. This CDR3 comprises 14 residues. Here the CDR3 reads CASSYYSGANVLTF. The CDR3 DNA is TGTGCCAGCAGTTATTACTCTGGGGCCAACGTCCTGACTTTC.

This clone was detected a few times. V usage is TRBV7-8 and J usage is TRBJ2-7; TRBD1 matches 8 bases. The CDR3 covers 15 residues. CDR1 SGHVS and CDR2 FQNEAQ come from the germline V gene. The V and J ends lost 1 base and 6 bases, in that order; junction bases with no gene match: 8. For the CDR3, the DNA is TGTGCCAGCAGCTTAGAATGGACAGGGCGTTCCGAGCAGTACGTC. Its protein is CASSLEWTGRSEQYV.

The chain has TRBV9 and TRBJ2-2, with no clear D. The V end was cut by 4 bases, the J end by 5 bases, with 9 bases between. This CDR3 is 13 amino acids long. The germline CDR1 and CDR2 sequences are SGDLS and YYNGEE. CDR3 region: CASSLDGTGELFF. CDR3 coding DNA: TGTGCCAGCAGCCTCGACGGGACCGGGGAGCTGTTTTTT.

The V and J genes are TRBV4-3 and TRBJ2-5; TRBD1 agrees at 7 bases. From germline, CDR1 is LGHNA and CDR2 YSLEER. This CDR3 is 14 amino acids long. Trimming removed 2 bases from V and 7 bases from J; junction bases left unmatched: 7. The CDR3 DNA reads TGCGCCAGCAGCCAACGAGACAGGGTCGGGACCCAGTACTTC. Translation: CASSQRDRVGTQYF.

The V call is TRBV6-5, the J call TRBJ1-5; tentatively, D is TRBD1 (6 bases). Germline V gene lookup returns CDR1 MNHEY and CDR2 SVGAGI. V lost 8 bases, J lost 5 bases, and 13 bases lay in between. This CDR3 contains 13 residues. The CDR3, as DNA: TGTGCCAGCGGCCCCAGGGGCGATCAGCCCCAGCATTTT. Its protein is CASGPRGDQPQHF.

The CDR3 reads CASSYEETGISGYTF. CDR3 coding DNA: TGTGCCAGCAGTTACGAAGAGACAGGGATCAGTGGCTACACCTTC. The V and J genes are TRBV6-6 and TRBJ1-2; 7 bases map to TRBD1. The CDR3 totals 15 residues. The V and J ends lost 2 bases and 7 bases, in that order; junction bases with no gene match: 10. Germline V CDR1 and CDR2: MNHNY, SVGAGI (reference sequence).

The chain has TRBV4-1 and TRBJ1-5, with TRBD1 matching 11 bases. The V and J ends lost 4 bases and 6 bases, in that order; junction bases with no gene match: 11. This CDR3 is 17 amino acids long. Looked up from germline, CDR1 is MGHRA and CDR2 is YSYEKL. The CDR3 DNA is TGCGCCAGCAGCCCGAGACCCGGGACAGGGGGTCGTCAGCCCCAGCATTTT. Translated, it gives CASSPRPGTGGRQPQHF.

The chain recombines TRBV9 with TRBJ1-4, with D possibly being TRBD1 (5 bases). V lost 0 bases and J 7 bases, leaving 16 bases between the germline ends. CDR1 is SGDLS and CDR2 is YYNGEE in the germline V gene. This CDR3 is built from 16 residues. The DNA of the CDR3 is TGTGCCAGCAGCGTAGCTTGGGGGGGGTCTGGTGAAAAACTGTTTTTT. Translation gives CASSVAWGGSGEKLFF.

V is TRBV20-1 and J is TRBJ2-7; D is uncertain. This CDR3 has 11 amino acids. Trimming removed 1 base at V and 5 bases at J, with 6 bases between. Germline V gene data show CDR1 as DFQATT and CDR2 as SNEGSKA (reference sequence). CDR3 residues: CSARAPDEQYF. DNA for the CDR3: TGCAGTGCTAGAGCCCCGGACGAGCAGTACTTC.

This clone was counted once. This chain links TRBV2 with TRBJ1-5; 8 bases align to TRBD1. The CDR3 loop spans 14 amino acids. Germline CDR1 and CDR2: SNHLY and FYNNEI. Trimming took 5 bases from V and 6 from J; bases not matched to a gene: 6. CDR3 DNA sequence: TGTGCCAGCAGTTACAGACAGGGGTCTCAGCCCCAGCATTTT. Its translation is CASSYRQGSQPQHF. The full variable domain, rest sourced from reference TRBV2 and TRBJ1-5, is EPEVTQTPSHQVTQMGQEVILRCVPISNHLYFYWYRQILGQKVEFLVSFYNNEISEKSEIFDDQFSVERPDGSNFTLKIRSTKLEDSAMYFCASSYRQGSQPQHFGDGTRLSIL.

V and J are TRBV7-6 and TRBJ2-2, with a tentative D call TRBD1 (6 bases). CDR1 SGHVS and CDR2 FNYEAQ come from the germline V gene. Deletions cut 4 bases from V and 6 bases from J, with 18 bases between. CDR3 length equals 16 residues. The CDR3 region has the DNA TGTGCCAGCAGCTCAAAATACAGGGAGTTCGCCGGGGAGCTGTTTTTT. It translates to CASSSKYREFAGELFF.

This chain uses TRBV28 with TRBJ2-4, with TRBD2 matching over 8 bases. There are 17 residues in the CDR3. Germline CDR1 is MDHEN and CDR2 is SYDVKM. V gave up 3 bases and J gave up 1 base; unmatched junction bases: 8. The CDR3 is CASSFVLAGRAKNIQYF. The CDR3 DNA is TGTGCCAGCAGTTTCGTTTTAGCGGGGAGGGCCAAAAACATTCAGTACTTC.

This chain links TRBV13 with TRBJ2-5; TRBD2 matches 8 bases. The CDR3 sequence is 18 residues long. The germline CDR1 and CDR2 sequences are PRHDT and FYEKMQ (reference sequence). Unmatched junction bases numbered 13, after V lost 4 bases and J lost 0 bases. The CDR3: CASSSAGTRSPYQETQYF. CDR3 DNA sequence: TGTGCCAGCAGCTCCGCCGGGACTAGATCTCCGTACCAAGAGACCCAGTACTTC. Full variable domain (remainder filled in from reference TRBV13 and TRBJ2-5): AAGVIQSPRHLIKEKRETATLKCYPIPRHDTVYWYQQGPGQDPQFLISFYEKMQSDKGSIPDRFSAQQFSDYHSELNMSSLELGDSALYFCASSSAGTRSPYQETQYFGPGTRLLVL.

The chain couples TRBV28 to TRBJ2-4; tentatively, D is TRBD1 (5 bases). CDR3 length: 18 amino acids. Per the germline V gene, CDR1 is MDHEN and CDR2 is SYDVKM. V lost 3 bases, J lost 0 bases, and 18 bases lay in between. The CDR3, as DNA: TGTGCCAGCAGTTTGAGGAGAACAGGCGACGGAGCCAAAAACATTCAGTACTTC. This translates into CASSLRRTGDGAKNIQYF.

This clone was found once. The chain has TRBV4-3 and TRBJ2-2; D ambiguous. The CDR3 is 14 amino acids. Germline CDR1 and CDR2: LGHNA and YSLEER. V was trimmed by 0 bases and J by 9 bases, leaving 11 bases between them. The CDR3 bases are TGCGCCAGCAGCCAAGATTACAACCCGTGGGAGCTGTTTTTT. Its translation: CASSQDYNPWELFF.

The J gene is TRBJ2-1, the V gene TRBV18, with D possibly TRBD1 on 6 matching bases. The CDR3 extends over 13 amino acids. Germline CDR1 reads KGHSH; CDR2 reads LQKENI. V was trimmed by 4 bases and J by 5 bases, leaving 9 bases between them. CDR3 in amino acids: CASSLGTNNEQFF. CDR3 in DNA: TGTGCCAGCTCACTAGGGACAAACAATGAGCAGTTCTTC. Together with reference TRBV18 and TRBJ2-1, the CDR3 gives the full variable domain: NAGVMQNPRHLVRRRGQEARLRCSPMKGHSHVYWYRQLPEEGLKFMVYLQKENIIDESGMPKERFSAEFPKEGPSILRIQQVVRGDSAAYFCASSLGTNNEQFFGPGTRLTVL.

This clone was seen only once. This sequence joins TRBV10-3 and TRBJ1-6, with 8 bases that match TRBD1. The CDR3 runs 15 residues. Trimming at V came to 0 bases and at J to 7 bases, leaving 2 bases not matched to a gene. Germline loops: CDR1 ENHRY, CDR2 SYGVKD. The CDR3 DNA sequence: TGTGCCATCAGTGAGTCCAGGGGGCAGAATTCACCCCTCCACTTT. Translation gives CAISESRGQNSPLHF.

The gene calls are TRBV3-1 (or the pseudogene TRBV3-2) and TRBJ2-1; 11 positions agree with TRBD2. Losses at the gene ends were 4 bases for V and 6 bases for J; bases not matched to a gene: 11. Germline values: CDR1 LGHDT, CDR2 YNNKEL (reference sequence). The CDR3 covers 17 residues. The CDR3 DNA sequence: TGTGCCAGCAGCCTTCGACTAGCGGGAACCCCCTTCAATGAGCAGTTCTTC. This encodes CASSLRLAGTPFNEQFF.

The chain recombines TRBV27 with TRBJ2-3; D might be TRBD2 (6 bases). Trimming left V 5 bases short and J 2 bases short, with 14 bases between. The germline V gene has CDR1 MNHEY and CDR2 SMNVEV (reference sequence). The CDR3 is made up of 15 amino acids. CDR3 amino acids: CASSVTRAFTDTQYF. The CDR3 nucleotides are TGTGCCAGCAGTGTGACTAGGGCCTTCACAGATACGCAGTATTTT.

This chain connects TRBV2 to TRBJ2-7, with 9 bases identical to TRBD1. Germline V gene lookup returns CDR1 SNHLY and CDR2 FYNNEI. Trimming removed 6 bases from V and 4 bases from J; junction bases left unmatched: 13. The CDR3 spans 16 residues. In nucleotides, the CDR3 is TGTGCCAGCAGGGGGATGTCACAGGGGGCCTTTTACGAGCAGTACGTC. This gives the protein CASRGMSQGAFYEQYV.

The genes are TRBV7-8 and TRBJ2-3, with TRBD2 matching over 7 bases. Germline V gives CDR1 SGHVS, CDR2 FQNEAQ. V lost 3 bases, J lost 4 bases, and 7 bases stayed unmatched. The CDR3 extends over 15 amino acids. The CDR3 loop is CASSLSGVKADTQYF. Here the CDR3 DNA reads TGTGCCAGCAGCTTGAGCGGGGTAAAGGCAGATACGCAGTATTTT. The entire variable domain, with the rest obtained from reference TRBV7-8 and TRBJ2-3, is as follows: GAGVSQSPRYKVAKRGQDVALRCDPISGHVSLFWYQQALGQGPEFLTYFQNEAQLDKSGLPSDRFFAERPEGSVSTLKIQRTQQEDSAVYLCASSLSGVKADTQYFGPGTRLTVL.

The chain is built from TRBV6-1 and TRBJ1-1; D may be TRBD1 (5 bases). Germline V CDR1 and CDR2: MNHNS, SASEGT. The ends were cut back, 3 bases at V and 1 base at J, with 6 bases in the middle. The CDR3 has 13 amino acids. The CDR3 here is CASSDRENTEAFF. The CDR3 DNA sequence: TGTGCCAGCAGTGACAGGGAGAACACTGAAGCTTTCTTT.

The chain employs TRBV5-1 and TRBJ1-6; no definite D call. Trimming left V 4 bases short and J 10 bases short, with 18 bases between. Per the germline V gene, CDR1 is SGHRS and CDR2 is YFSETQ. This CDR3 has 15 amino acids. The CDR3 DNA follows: TGCGCCAGCAGCATCCGGGAGCGGGCTAAATCACCCCTCCACTTT. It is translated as CASSIRERAKSPLHF.

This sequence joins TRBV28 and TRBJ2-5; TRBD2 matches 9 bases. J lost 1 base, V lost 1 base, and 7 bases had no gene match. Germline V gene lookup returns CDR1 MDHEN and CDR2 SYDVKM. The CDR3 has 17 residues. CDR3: CASSLFFLAGIQETQYF. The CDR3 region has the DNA TGTGCCAGCAGTTTATTTTTCCTAGCGGGAATCCAAGAGACCCAGTACTTC. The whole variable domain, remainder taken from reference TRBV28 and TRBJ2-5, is DVKVTQSSRYLVKRTGEKVFLECVQDMDHENMFWYRQDPGLGLRLIYFSYDVKMKEKGDIPEGYSVSREKKERFSLILESASTNQTSMYLCASSLFFLAGIQETQYFGPGTRLLVL.